The 14 T cell receptor beta chains below come from one sample, sequenced in a study of blood T cell repertoires in COVID-19. Repertoires were generated with immunoSEQ multiplex PCR, while TCRdb's copy carries only in-frame clones and drops some. Here the sample spans about 300,000 clones, more than 75% being singletons. Sequencing was performed on peripheral blood. These receptors all stem from a man aged 65 to 85 with acute or convalescent COVID-19.

The chain uses TRBV7-3 and TRBJ2-3; D perhaps matches TRBD1 (8 bases). The CDR3 covers 15 residues. Germline CDR1 is SGHTA and CDR2 is FQGTGA. Trimming took 4 bases from V and 8 from J, leaving 19 bases between them. CDR3 sequence (DNA): TGTGCCAGCAGCTCATCACAGGGGGGGTTAGGTACGCAGTATTTT. Its protein product is CASSSSQGGLGTQYF. Combining the CDR3 with reference TRBV7-3 and TRBJ2-3 gives the whole variable domain GAGVSQTPSNKVTEKGKYVELRCDPISGHTALYWYRQSLGQGPEFLIYFQGTGAADDSGLPNDRFFAVRPEGSVSTLKIQRTERGDSAVYLCASSSSQGGLGTQYFGPGTRLTVL.

V usage is TRBV4-1 and J usage is TRBJ1-3; D remains ambiguous. The CDR3 loop spans 18 amino acids. V shed 0 bases and J shed 0 bases, with 15 bases lying between them. Germline CDR1 reads MGHRA; CDR2 reads YSYEKL. CDR3 DNA sequence: TGCGCCAGCAGCCAAGAAAAAAGGCAGCGTCTCTCTGGAAACACCATATATTTT. It specifies CASSQEKRQRLSGNTIYF.

V usage is TRBV2 and J usage is TRBJ1-5; D is unclear. The ends were cut back, 5 bases at V and 4 bases at J, with 9 bases in the middle. CDR3 length equals 13 residues. Germline CDR1 reads SNHLY; CDR2 reads FYNNEI. DNA of the CDR3: TGTGCCAGCAGTATCTTCCAGAATCAGCCCCAGCATTTT. Translated, it gives CASSIFQNQPQHF.

The rearrangement uses TRBV7-2 and TRBJ2-7; 10 positions agree with TRBD1. J gave up 6 bases and V 5 bases, and 4 bases lay outside the gene matches. Looked up from germline, CDR1 is SGHTA and CDR2 is FQGNSA. The CDR3 runs to 13 residues. CDR3 nucleotides: TGTGCCAGCAGCAGGGACAGGGGATTCGAGCAGTACTTC. Its translation: CASSRDRGFEQYF.

In its sample, this clone was seen a few times. V is TRBV21-1 and J is TRBJ2-2; no DNA check was done on the table's D call, TRBD1. TRBV21-1 is termed a pseudogene. This CDR3 spans 16 amino acids. As DNA, the CDR3 is TGTGCCAGCAGCAAAGGGACAGTTTCGATCACCGGGGAGCTGTTTTTT. Its protein product is CASSKGTVSITGELFF.

The genes are TRBV20-1 and TRBJ2-3, with a tentative D call TRBD1 (5 bases). The CDR3 runs to 13 residues. The ends were cut back, 3 bases at V and 5 bases at J, with 12 bases in the middle. Germline values: CDR1 DFQATT, CDR2 SNEGSKA (reference sequence). The CDR3 DNA follows: TGCAGTGCTAGTGGACAATTAGGAGATACGCAGTATTTT. Protein product: CSASGQLGDTQYF.

V usage is TRBV19 and J usage is TRBJ1-5, with 8 bases that match TRBD1. Trimming cost V 5 bases and J 5 bases; bases outside gene matches: 14. This CDR3 has 17 residues. Germline assignment: CDR1 LNHDA and CDR2 SQIVND (reference sequence). CDR3 DNA: TGTGCCAGTAGTCACACCCTTAGGACAGGGCGAGATCAGCCCCAGCATTTT. Translated, it gives CASSHTLRTGRDQPQHF.

The rearrangement joins TRBV3-1 (or the pseudogene TRBV3-2) to TRBJ1-2; 10 bases line up with TRBD1. Germline V CDR1 and CDR2: LGHDT, YNNKEL (reference sequence). CDR3 length equals 14 residues. The V segment lost 5 bases and the J segment 6 bases; nucleotides outside the gene matches: 6. CDR3 sequence (DNA): TGTGCCAGCAGCTCCCCGGGACAGGGGAATGGCTACACCTTC. Translating it yields CASSSPGQGNGYTF.

The V gene is TRBV5-4, the J gene TRBJ2-3; D is possibly TRBD2 (6 bases). The V end was cut by 4 bases, the J end by 0 bases, with 15 bases between. Germline CDR1 and CDR2: SGHNT and YYREEE (reference sequence). This CDR3 region has 16 residues. CDR3 DNA sequence: TGTGCCAGCAGCCTGGAGGGCGGGATAAGCACAGATACGCAGTATTTT. It codes for CASSLEGGISTDTQYF. Drawing the rest from reference TRBV5-4 and TRBJ2-3, the complete variable domain is ETGVTQSPTHLIKTRGQQVTLRCSSQSGHNTVSWYQQALGQGPQFIFQYYREEENGRGNFPPRFSGLQFPNYSSELNVNALELDDSALYLCASSLEGGISTDTQYFGPGTRLTVL.

This clone was seen more than once but under ten times. This chain connects TRBV27 to TRBJ2-7, with TRBD1 identical over 10 bases. Germline V gives CDR1 MNHEY, CDR2 SMNVEV (reference sequence). The CDR3 is 15 residues long. Trimming cost V 4 bases and J 2 bases; bases outside gene matches: 5. The CDR3 nucleotides read TGTGCCAGCAGTTCGGCCGGGACAGGGGCCTACGAGCAGTACTTC. This encodes CASSSAGTGAYEQYF.

This chain's CDR3 is CASSNRDTYEQYF. The CDR3 DNA reads TGTGCCAGCAGCAACCGGGACACCTACGAGCAGTACTTC. The genes are TRBV11-2 and TRBJ2-7, with TRBD1 as a possible D gene (6 bases). This CDR3 has 13 residues. Trimming shortened V by 5 bases and J by 2 bases, and 10 bases separated the two germline ends. Germline CDR1 SGHAT, CDR2 FQNNGV.

V usage is TRBV12-3 or TRBV12-4 and J usage is TRBJ1-2, with D unclear. This CDR3 contains 13 residues. V dropped 7 bases and J dropped 6 bases, with 15 bases sitting between them. The CDR3 sequence: CASTFAGGDGYTF. CDR3 sequence (DNA): TGTGCCAGCACCTTTGCTGGAGGCGATGGCTACACCTTC.

The genes are TRBV7-2 and TRBJ1-1, with D possibly matching TRBD1 (6 bases). Germline CDR1 is SGHTA and CDR2 is FQGNSA. The V end was cut by 5 bases, the J end by 1 base, with 14 bases between. The CDR3 runs to 15 residues. The CDR3 DNA reads TGTGCCAGCAGCACGAGGGGGGGGCGGAACACTGAAGCTTTCTTT. This gives the protein CASSTRGGRNTEAFF.

The chain couples TRBV6-5 to TRBJ2-7; D is unclear. V lost 5 bases to trimming and J lost 5 bases, with 13 bases between them. The CDR3 runs 13 residues. From germline, CDR1 is MNHEY and CDR2 SVGAGI. The CDR3 DNA follows: TGTGCCAGCAGTATATCCTCTTTTCACGAGCAGTACTTC. It yields the protein CASSISSFHEQYF.